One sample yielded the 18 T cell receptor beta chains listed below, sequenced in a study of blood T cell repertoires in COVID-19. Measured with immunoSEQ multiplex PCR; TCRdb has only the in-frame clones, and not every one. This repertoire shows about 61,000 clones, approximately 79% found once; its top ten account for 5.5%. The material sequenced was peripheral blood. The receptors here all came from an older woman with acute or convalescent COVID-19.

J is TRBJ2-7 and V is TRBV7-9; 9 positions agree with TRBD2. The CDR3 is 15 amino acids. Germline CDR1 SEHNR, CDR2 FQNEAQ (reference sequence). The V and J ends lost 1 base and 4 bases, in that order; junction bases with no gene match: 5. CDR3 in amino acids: CASSLDGLARYEQYF. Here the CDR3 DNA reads TGTGCCAGCAGCTTAGATGGACTAGCGAGGTACGAGCAGTACTTC.

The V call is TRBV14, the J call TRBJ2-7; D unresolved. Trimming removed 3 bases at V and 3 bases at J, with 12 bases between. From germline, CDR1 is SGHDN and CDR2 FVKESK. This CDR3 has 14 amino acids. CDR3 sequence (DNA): TGTGCCAGCAGCCACCGCGGCTTAAACTACGAGCAGTACTTC. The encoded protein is CASSHRGLNYEQYF.

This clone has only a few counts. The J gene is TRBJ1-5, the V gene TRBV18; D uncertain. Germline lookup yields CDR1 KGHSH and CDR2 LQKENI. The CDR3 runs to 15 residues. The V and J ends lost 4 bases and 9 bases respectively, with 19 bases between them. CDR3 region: CASSLIHPGSGPQHF. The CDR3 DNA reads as TGTGCCAGCTCACTAATCCATCCGGGTTCGGGGCCCCAGCATTTT.

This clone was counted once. CDR3 amino acids: CAISSGGGTGELFF. Here the CDR3 DNA reads TGTGCCATCAGTAGCGGGGGAGGCACCGGGGAGCTGTTTTTT. V and J are TRBV10-3 and TRBJ2-2; TRBD2 agrees at 8 bases. Trimming removed 5 bases from V and 4 bases from J; junction bases left unmatched: 3. Germline lookup yields CDR1 ENHRY and CDR2 SYGVKD. This CDR3 region has 14 residues.

The CDR3 region is CASSGGDRPEKLFF. The CDR3 DNA follows: TGTGCCAGCAGCGGGGGGGACAGGCCTGAAAAACTGTTTTTT. The chain has TRBV7-9 and TRBJ1-4, with TRBD1 identical over 8 bases. V was pared by 5 bases and J by 7 bases, with 6 bases of the junction left unmatched. Germline loops: CDR1 SEHNR, CDR2 FQNEAQ (reference sequence). CDR3 size: 14 residues.

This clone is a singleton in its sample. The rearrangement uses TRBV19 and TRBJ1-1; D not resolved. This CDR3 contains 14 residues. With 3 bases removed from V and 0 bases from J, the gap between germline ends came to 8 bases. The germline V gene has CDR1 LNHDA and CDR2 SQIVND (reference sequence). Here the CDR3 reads CASSIGGMNTEAFF. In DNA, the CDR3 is TGTGCCAGTAGTATCGGCGGCATGAACACTGAAGCTTTCTTT.

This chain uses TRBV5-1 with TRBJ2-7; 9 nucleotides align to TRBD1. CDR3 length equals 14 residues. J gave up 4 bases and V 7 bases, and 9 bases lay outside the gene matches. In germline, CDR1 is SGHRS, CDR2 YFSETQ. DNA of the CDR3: TGCGCCAGCCCCATGGGGACAGGGCTTTACGAGCAGTACTTC. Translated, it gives CASPMGTGLYEQYF. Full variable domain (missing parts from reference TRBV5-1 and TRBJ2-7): KAGVTQTPRYLIKTRGQQVTLSCSPISGHRSVSWYQQTPGQGLQFLFEYFSETQRNKGNFPGRFSGRQFSNSRSEMNVSTLELGDSALYLCASPMGTGLYEQYFGPGTRLTVT.

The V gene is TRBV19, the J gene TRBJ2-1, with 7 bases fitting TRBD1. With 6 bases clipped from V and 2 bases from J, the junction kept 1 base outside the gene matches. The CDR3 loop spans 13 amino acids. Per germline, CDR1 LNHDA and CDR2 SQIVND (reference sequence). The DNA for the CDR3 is TGTGCCAGTAGACAGGGGCCCTACAATGAGCAGTTCTTC. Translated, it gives CASRQGPYNEQFF.

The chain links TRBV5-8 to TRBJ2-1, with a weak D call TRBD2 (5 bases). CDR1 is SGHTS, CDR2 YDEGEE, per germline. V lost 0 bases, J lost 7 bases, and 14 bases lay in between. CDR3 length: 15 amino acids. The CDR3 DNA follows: TGTGCCAGCAGCTTGGCAGGCGGACGGGAAAATGAGCAGTTCTTC. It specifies CASSLAGGRENEQFF.

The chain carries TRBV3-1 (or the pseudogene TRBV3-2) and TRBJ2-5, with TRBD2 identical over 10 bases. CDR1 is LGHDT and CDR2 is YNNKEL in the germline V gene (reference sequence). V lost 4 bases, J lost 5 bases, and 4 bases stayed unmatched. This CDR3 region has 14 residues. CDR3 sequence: CASSPRTSGETQYF. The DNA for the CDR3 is TGTGCCAGCAGCCCCAGGACTAGCGGCGAGACCCAGTACTTC.

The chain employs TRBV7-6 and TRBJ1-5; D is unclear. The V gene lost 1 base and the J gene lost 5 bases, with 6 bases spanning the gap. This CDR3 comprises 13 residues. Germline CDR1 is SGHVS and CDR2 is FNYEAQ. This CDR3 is CASSLDTHQPQHF. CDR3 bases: TGTGCCAGCAGCTTAGACACCCATCAGCCCCAGCATTTT.

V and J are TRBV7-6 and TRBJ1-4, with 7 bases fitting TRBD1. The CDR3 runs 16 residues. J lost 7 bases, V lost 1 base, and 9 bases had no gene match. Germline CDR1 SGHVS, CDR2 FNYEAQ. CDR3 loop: CASSLDSAGGSEKLFF. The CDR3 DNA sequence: TGTGCCAGCAGCTTAGATTCGGCAGGGGGTAGTGAAAAACTGTTTTTT.

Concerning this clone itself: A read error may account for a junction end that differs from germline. The CDR3 loop is CASSLAGGPPETQYF. The CDR3 nucleotides are TGTGCTAGCAGCTTAGCGGGGGGGCCTCCGGAGACCCAGTACTTC. The chain recombines TRBV7-7 with TRBJ2-5; 11 bases match TRBD2. Germline values: CDR1 SSHAT, CDR2 FNYEAQ (reference sequence). The CDR3 is 15 residues long.

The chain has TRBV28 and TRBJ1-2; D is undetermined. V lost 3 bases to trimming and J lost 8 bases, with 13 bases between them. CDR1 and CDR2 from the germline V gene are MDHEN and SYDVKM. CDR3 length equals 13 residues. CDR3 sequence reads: CASSFPAERGYTF. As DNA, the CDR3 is TGTGCCAGCAGTTTTCCTGCGGAGAGGGGCTACACCTTC.

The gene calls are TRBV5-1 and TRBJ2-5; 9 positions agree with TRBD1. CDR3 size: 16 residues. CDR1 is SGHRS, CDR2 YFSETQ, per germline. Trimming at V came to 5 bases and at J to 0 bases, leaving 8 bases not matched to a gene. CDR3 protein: CASSFAGTGNQETQYF. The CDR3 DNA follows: TGCGCCAGCAGTTTCGCCGGGACAGGGAACCAAGAGACCCAGTACTTC.

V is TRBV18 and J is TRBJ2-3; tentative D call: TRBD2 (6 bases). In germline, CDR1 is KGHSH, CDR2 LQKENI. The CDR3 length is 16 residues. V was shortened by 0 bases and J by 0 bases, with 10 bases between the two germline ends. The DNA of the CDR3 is TGTGCCAGCTCACCACCTAGCGGCCTTAGCACAGATACGCAGTATTTT. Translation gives CASSPPSGLSTDTQYF.

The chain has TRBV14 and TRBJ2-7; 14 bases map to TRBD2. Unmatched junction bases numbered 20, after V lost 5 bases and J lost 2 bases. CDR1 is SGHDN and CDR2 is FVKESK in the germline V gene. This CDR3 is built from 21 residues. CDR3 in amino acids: CASSTPTPPGTSGGDTYEQYF. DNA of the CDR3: TGTGCCAGCAGCACACCGACGCCGCCCGGGACTAGCGGGGGAGATACCTACGAGCAGTACTTC.

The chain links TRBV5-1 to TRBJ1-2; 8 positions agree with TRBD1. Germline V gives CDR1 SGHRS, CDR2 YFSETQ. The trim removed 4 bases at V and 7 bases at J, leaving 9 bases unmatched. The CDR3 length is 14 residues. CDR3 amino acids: CASSQQTGESGYTF. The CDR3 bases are TGCGCCAGCAGCCAGCAGACAGGGGAATCTGGCTACACCTTC.